A selection of T cell receptor beta chains follows, all from one sample in a study of spatial heterogeneity in lung cancer. TCRdb used MiXCR to reprocess the 5' RACE reads, holding one entry per CDR3 protein. The profile shows 9,000 to 13,000 distinct CDR3 sequences, about 13% of them singletons. Source: lung tumor tissue, taken at surgery. All receptors come from a male donor with early-stage non-small cell lung cancer. The conserved cysteine and the conserved F or W are not part of the CDR3 here. Fields, in order: V gene, CDR3 protein.

>TRBV15
ATRRADRGSDTQY
>TRBV20-1
SARDLGLNTEAF
>TRBV12-2
ASRFTLTWYSYNEQF
>TRBV6-6
ASSYSRGMNTEAF
>TRBV10-3
ASSETTYTDTQY
>TRBV5-1
ASSASLGSYNSPLH
>TRBV7-2
ASSLRLYGYT
>TRBV19
ASSPRGLAGASNTGELF
>TRBV29-1
SVGTGEDSPLH
>TRBV7-2
ASSLAGASPLH
>TRBV7-2
ASSSYTGELF
>TRBV7-2
ASSLGGTVNTEAF
>TRBV7-2
ASSTRAQGSGYT
>TRBV28
ASSRGDTEAF
>TRBV6-5
ASNFRQGDFYEQY
>TRBV6-2/TRBV6-3
ASSYLPYNEQF
>TRBV4-2
ASSQGQVGNQPQH
>TRBV29-1
SALRTSGGASEQY
>TRBV5-4
AGSLSGELF
>TRBV5-1
ASSLDNPEGDTIY
>TRBV10-3
AISESGDTQY